The rows below give T cell receptor beta chains drawn from one sample of a study of technical replicates of blood from a handful of donors. The repertoire was sequenced with immunoSEQ multiplex PCR; TCRdb's copy has only in-frame clones and lacks some. This sample has about 68,000 clones, with under 98% found just once. The sequenced material came from T cells isolated from PBMCs. These receptors all stem from a human donor in good health. The CDR3 runs from the conserved cysteine through the conserved F or W. D genes are given only for firm matches. Size values are once, few and many counts, or a class for expanded clones, and some rows have none.

V: TRBV9; size: NA; D: NA; J: TRBJ1-3; CDR3: CASSVVGYSGNTIYF; DNA: TGTGCCAGCAGCGTAGTCGGTTACTCTGGAAACACCATATATTTT
V: TRBV7-8; size: once; D: NA; J: TRBJ1-1; CDR3: CASSLWNTEAFF; DNA: TGTGCCAGCAGCCTATGGAACACTGAAGCTTTCTTT
V: TRBV4-1; size: NA; D: NA; J: TRBJ1-2; CDR3: CASSQDGSYGYTF; DNA: TGCGCCAGCAGCCAAGATGGCAGCTATGGCTACACCTTC
V: TRBV5-6; size: NA; D: TRBD1; J: TRBJ2-7; CDR3: CASSLDRVEQYF; DNA: TGTGCCAGCAGTCTGGACAGGGTCGAGCAGTACTTC
V: TRBV27; size: NA; D: TRBD2; J: TRBJ2-7; CDR3: CASSLLAGEGYEQYF; DNA: TGTGCCAGCAGCCTCCTAGCGGGTGAAGGTTACGAGCAGTACTTC
V: TRBV25-1; size: once; D: TRBD2; J: TRBJ2-7; CDR3: CASSELAGGFGYEQYF; DNA: TGTGCCAGCAGTGAACTAGCGGGGGGCTTTGGGTACGAGCAGTACTTC
V: TRBV11-2; size: NA; D: NA; J: TRBJ2-1; CDR3: CASSLDGRNNEQFF; DNA: TGTGCCAGCAGCTTAGACGGGAGAAACAATGAGCAGTTCTTC
V: TRBV29-1; size: NA; D: NA; J: TRBJ1-1; CDR3: CSAQGAARTVNTEAFF; DNA: TGCAGCGCACAGGGAGCGGCTCGGACGGTGAACACTGAAGCTTTCTTT
V: TRBV6-5; size: NA; D: NA; J: TRBJ1-2; CDR3: CASSYQEGGYGYTF; DNA: TGTGCCAGCAGTTATCAGGAGGGAGGCTATGGCTACACCTTC
V: TRBV7-7; size: NA; D: TRBD1; J: TRBJ1-1; CDR3: CASSLNRGAEAFF; DNA: TGTGCCAGCAGCTTAAACAGGGGCGCTGAAGCTTTCTTT
V: TRBV2; size: NA; D: TRBD1; J: TRBJ2-7; CDR3: CASRGTGTGGYEQYF; DNA: TGTGCCAGCAGGGGGACCGGGACAGGGGGCTACGAGCAGTACTTC
V: TRBV28; size: NA; D: TRBD2; J: TRBJ2-7; CDR3: CASSFSLAGGTYEQYF; DNA: TGTGCCAGCAGTTTCAGCCTAGCGGGAGGTACCTACGAGCAGTACTTC
V: TRBV27; size: once; D: NA; J: TRBJ1-3; CDR3: CASSFSSPGGNTIYF; DNA: TGTGCCAGCAGTTTTTCCTCCCCGGGGGGAAACACCATATATTTT
V: TRBV6-5; size: NA; D: NA; J: TRBJ2-5; CDR3: CASSYSSGQETQYF; DNA: TGTGCCAGCAGTTACTCTAGCGGTCAAGAGACCCAGTACTTC
V: TRBV5-6; size: NA; D: TRBD2; J: TRBJ2-4; CDR3: CASSGGLAGSFWVQYF; DNA: TGTGCCAGCAGCGGGGGACTAGCGGGTTCCTTTTGGGTTCAGTACTTC
V: TRBV4-1; size: NA; D: NA; J: TRBJ1-1; CDR3: CASSQGLGRVTEAFF; DNA: TGCGCCAGCAGCCAAGGTCTCGGCAGGGTCACTGAAGCTTTCTTT
V: TRBV5-1; size: NA; D: NA; J: TRBJ2-2; CDR3: CASSWNQGNTGELFF; DNA: TGCGCCAGCAGCTGGAATCAGGGTAACACCGGGGAGCTGTTTTTT
V: TRBV27; size: once; D: NA; J: TRBJ2-7; CDR3: CASSLSLLKVGYEQYF; DNA: TGTGCCAGCAGTTTATCTCTCCTCAAGGTCGGGTACGAGCAGTACTTC
V: TRBV28; size: NA; D: NA; J: TRBJ1-5; CDR3: CASSLGEGQPQHF; DNA: TGTGCCAGCAGTTTGGGGGAGGGTCAGCCCCAGCATTTT
V: TRBV7-2; size: NA; D: TRBD2; J: TRBJ2-1; CDR3: CASSYGLAGTEQFF; DNA: TGTGCCAGCAGCTACGGACTAGCGGGAACTGAGCAGTTCTTC
V: TRBV6-1; size: NA; D: TRBD1; J: TRBJ1-1; CDR3: CASVPGQGMNTEAFF; DNA: TGTGCCAGCGTCCCGGGACAGGGGATGAACACTGAAGCTTTCTTT
V: TRBV13; size: NA; D: TRBD1; J: TRBJ2-7; CDR3: CASSGQGLEQYF; DNA: TGTGCCAGCAGCGGACAGGGGTTGGAGCAGTACTTC
V: TRBV9; size: NA; D: NA; J: TRBJ2-7; CDR3: CASSAGYEQYF; DNA: TGTGCCAGCAGCGCGGGCTACGAGCAGTACTTC
V: TRBV7-2; size: NA; D: TRBD2; J: TRBJ2-3; CDR3: CASSRHGEAGLDTQYF; DNA: TGTGCCAGCAGCCGGCACGGGGAAGCGGGACTGGATACGCAGTATTTT
V: TRBV4-1; size: NA; D: NA; J: TRBJ1-2; CDR3: CASSQDPWGRSYGYTF; DNA: TGCGCCAGCAGCCAAGATCCATGGGGCAGATCCTATGGCTACACCTTC
V: TRBV7-3; size: NA; D: TRBD1; J: TRBJ1-1; CDR3: CASSTAAGGTEAFF; DNA: TGTGCCAGCAGCACAGCGGCAGGGGGCACTGAAGCTTTCTTT
V: TRBV6-6; size: NA; D: TRBD1; J: TRBJ2-2; CDR3: CASTGQEGTGELFF; DNA: TGTGCCAGTACGGGACAGGAGGGCACCGGGGAGCTGTTTTTT
V: TRBV27; size: NA; D: NA; J: TRBJ1-5; CDR3: CASSSNAQPQHF; DNA: TGTGCCAGCAGTTCTAATGCTCAGCCCCAGCATTTT
V: TRBV28; size: NA; D: TRBD2; J: TRBJ2-5; CDR3: CASSPTSGTRETQYF; DNA: TGTGCCAGCAGTCCCACTAGCGGGACTCGAGAGACCCAGTACTTC
V: TRBV4-3; size: NA; D: TRBD2; J: TRBJ2-2; CDR3: CASSQDGLAGGHTGELFF; DNA: TGCGCCAGCAGCCAAGATGGCCTAGCGGGAGGCCACACCGGGGAGCTGTTTTTT
V: TRBV5-1; size: NA; D: TRBD2; J: TRBJ2-2; CDR3: CASSSLAGGPTGELFF; DNA: TGCGCCAGCAGCTCCTTAGCGGGAGGGCCCACCGGGGAGCTGTTTTTT
V: TRBV19; size: NA; D: TRBD1; J: TRBJ2-3; CDR3: CASSGAGQALWDTQYF; DNA: TGTGCCAGTAGTGGCGCGGGACAGGCTCTATGGGATACGCAGTATTTT
V: TRBV9; size: NA; D: NA; J: TRBJ2-1; CDR3: CASSVPGESSHSPNEQFF; DNA: TGTGCCAGCAGCGTACCGGGGGAAAGTAGCCATTCGCCCAATGAGCAGTTCTTC
V: TRBV11-2; size: NA; D: NA; J: TRBJ1-1; CDR3: CASSLGSWTSNTEAFF; DNA: TGTGCCAGCAGCTTAGGTTCTTGGACATCAAATACTGAAGCTTTCTTT
V: TRBV12-5; size: NA; D: TRBD1; J: TRBJ1-4; CDR3: CASGLVDRGREKLFF; DNA: TGTGCTAGTGGTTTGGTAGACAGGGGAAGAGAAAAACTGTTTTTT
V: TRBV7-9; size: once; D: NA; J: TRBJ2-7; CDR3: CASSLVGGISYEQYF; DNA: TGTGCCAGCAGCTTAGTGGGGGGAATCTCCTACGAGCAGTACTTC
V: TRBV7-6; size: NA; D: NA; J: TRBJ2-7; CDR3: CASSLVASYEQYF; DNA: TGTGCCAGCAGCTTAGTCGCTAGCTACGAGCAGTACTTC
V: TRBV11-2; size: NA; D: NA; J: TRBJ2-3; CDR3: CASTMDYGLTDTQYF; DNA: TGTGCCAGCACCATGGACTACGGGCTCACAGATACGCAGTATTTT